These 31 T cell receptor beta chains originate from one sample sequenced in a study of OX40 agonist ivuxolimab in advanced cancers. TCRdb's table, derived via immunoSEQ multiplex PCR, lists solely in-frame clones and lacks some. Of roughly 100,000 clones in the sample, more than 85% were seen once. The sample was CD4+ or CD8+ T cells sorted from blood, taken in a trial of the OX40 agonist ivuxolimab. These receptors came from an adult with an advanced solid tumor such as melanoma, head and neck, liver or kidney cancer.

The chain uses TRBV13 and TRBJ2-5; unclear D gene. V was shortened by 3 bases and J by 5 bases, with 22 bases between the two germline ends. CDR1 PRHDT and CDR2 FYEKMQ come from the germline V gene (reference sequence). This CDR3 region has 17 residues. The CDR3 sequence is CASSFGMDVAARETQYF. CDR3 DNA: TGTGCCAGCAGCTTCGGAATGGATGTGGCCGCCCGGGAGACCCAGTACTTC.

This clone showed up many times. This chain joins TRBV27 and TRBJ2-7, with TRBD1 as a possible D gene (5 bases). The length of the CDR3 is 13 residues. V was clipped by 2 bases and J by 7 bases, with 12 bases between them. Germline CDR1 is MNHEY and CDR2 is SMNVEV (reference sequence). This chain's CDR3 is CASSLGSGYEQYF. CDR3 nucleotide sequence: TGTGCCAGCAGTTTAGGCTCAGGGTATGAGCAGTACTTC.

This clone is a singleton in its sample. This sequence joins TRBV5-1 and TRBJ2-1, with 10 bases lining up with TRBD2. The V gene end was trimmed by 3 bases and the J gene end by 8 bases; junction bases not matched to a gene: 11. Germline V gives CDR1 SGHRS, CDR2 YFSETQ. The CDR3 has 16 residues. For the CDR3, the DNA is TGCGCCAGCAGCTATAAAAAAGCGGGAGGGCCCGATGAGCAGTTCTTC. It is translated as CASSYKKAGGPDEQFF.

Here the CDR3 reads CASSPYAGGASYGYTF. CDR3 coding DNA: TGTGCCAGCAGTCCTTACGCAGGGGGCGCTTCCTATGGCTACACCTTC. This chain uses TRBV27 with TRBJ1-2; the match to TRBD1 covers 8 bases. Trimming at V came to 5 bases and at J to 4 bases, leaving 12 bases not matched to a gene. The germline CDR1 and CDR2 sequences are MNHEY and SMNVEV (reference sequence). CDR3 length: 16 residues.

The J gene is TRBJ1-1, the V gene TRBV2; D is possibly TRBD1 (6 bases). The germline V and J ends were trimmed by 2 bases and 1 base, with 17 bases remaining between them. The germline gives CDR1 SNHLY, CDR2 FYNNEI. This CDR3 comprises 17 residues. CDR3 nucleotide sequence: TGTGCCAGCAGTGAAAGGGGGATAGGAGGTTCGAACACTGAAGCTTTCTTT. Its protein product is CASSERGIGGSNTEAFF.

The J gene is TRBJ1-6, the V gene TRBV9; the D gene is possibly TRBD1 (6 bases). V lost 1 base and J 7 bases, leaving 12 bases between the germline ends. CDR3 length equals 15 residues. CDR1 and CDR2 (germline): SGDLS, YYNGEE. CDR3 in DNA: TGTGCCAGCAGCGTATCAGGGGCGGGAAATTCACCCCTCCACTTT. This sequence encodes CASSVSGAGNSPLHF.

This clone appeared a single time. This chain links TRBV7-9 with TRBJ2-6; D remains ambiguous. Germline V gives CDR1 SEHNR, CDR2 FQNEAQ (reference sequence). Trimming took 3 bases from V and 1 from J, leaving 10 bases between them. The CDR3 extends over 16 amino acids. The CDR3 DNA reads as TGTGCCAGCAGCTTTCTACAAGGGTCTGGGGCCAACGTCCTGACTTTC. This codes for CASSFLQGSGANVLTF.

The CDR3 region has the DNA TGTGCCAGCAGTTTGCGGGGGGTGGGCACAGATACGCAGTATTTT. It is translated as CASSLRGVGTDTQYF. The rearrangement uses TRBV28 and TRBJ2-3, with TRBD2 matching over 8 bases. This CDR3 contains 15 residues. The V segment lost 3 bases and the J segment 1 base; nucleotides outside the gene matches: 3. Germline V gives CDR1 MDHEN, CDR2 SYDVKM.

V usage is TRBV29-1 and J usage is TRBJ1-2; TRBD1 matches at 10 bases. The trim removed 5 bases at V and 6 bases at J, leaving 3 bases unmatched. Germline CDR1 SQVTM, CDR2 ANQGSEA. The CDR3 contains 12 residues. The CDR3 loop reads CSVWDRGHGYTF. DNA of the CDR3: TGCAGCGTTTGGGACAGGGGCCATGGCTACACCTTC.

The genes are TRBV9 and TRBJ2-3; 9 nucleotides match TRBD1. Germline V gene lookup returns CDR1 SGDLS and CDR2 YYNGEE. The CDR3 length is 15 residues. V shed 4 bases and J 1 base; nucleotides not matched to a gene: 4. Here the CDR3 reads CASSPGTGRTDTQYF. The CDR3 nucleotides are TGTGCCAGCAGCCCCGGGACAGGGCGCACAGATACGCAGTATTTT. The complete variable domain, with remaining parts taken from reference TRBV9 and TRBJ2-3, reads DSGVTQTPKHLITATGQRVTLRCSPRSGDLSVYWYQQSLDQGLQFLIQYYNGEERAKGNILERFSAQQFPDLHSELNLSSLELGDSALYFCASSPGTGRTDTQYFGPGTRLTVL.

The chain couples TRBV27 to TRBJ2-2; no clear D gene. Trimming cost V 3 bases and J 8 bases, with 4 bases left between them. CDR3 length equals 11 residues. Per the germline V gene, CDR1 is MNHEY and CDR2 is SMNVEV (reference sequence). The CDR3 DNA reads as TGTGCCAGCAGTTTGGATGGGGAGCTGTTTTTT. Amino acid sequence: CASSLDGELFF.

Written as DNA, the CDR3 is TGTGCCAGCAGTTACGCCAGGGGTTACGAGCAGTACTTC. This gives the protein CASSYARGYEQYF. The J gene is TRBJ2-7, the V gene TRBV6-5, with a possible D match to TRBD1 (6 bases). V was clipped by 2 bases and J by 4 bases, with 9 bases between them. This CDR3 region has 13 residues. Germline-derived CDR1 and CDR2 are MNHEY and SVGAGI.

The V call is TRBV29-1, the J call TRBJ1-2; tentatively, D is TRBD1 (5 bases). Trimming removed 1 base at V and 10 bases at J, with 13 bases between. Germline V lookup: CDR1 SQVTM, CDR2 ANQGSEA. This CDR3 is built from 12 residues. The CDR3 DNA is TGCAGCGTTGAAGCTGGGAGGGGCGACTACACCTTC. It translates to CSVEAGRGDYTF.

This chain links TRBV25-1 with TRBJ1-1; TRBD1 agrees at 9 bases. The length of the CDR3 is 14 residues. The V and J ends lost 1 base and 4 bases, in that order; junction bases with no gene match: 1. CDR1 and CDR2 from the germline V gene are MGHDK and SYGVNS. CDR3 sequence reads: CASSEWDRVTEAFF. In DNA, the CDR3 is TGTGCCAGCAGTGAATGGGACAGGGTCACTGAAGCTTTCTTT. The variable domain in full, completed from reference TRBV25-1 and TRBJ1-1, reads EADIYQTPRYLVIGTGKKITLECSQTMGHDKMYWYQQDPGMELHLIHYSYGVNSTEKGDLSSESTVSRIRTEHFPLTLESARPSHTSQYLCASSEWDRVTEAFFGQGTRLTVV.

This rearrangement joins TRBV27 to TRBJ1-2, with TRBD1 identical over 9 bases. Germline CDR1 is MNHEY and CDR2 is SMNVEV (reference sequence). The length of the CDR3 is 14 residues. J was trimmed by 5 bases and V by 6 bases; bases with no gene match: 7. CDR3 sequence (DNA): TGTGCCAGCAGCCCGACAGGGGGGCGTTATGGCTACACCTTC. It is translated as CASSPTGGRYGYTF.

This chain joins TRBV15 and TRBJ2-1; TRBD2 matches 7 bases. Germline V lookup: CDR1 LNHNV, CDR2 YYDKDF (reference sequence). The V and J ends lost 5 bases and 3 bases, in that order; junction bases with no gene match: 7. This CDR3 region has 15 residues. CDR3 DNA sequence: TGTGCCACCAGCGCGGCCGCGGGAGACTACAATGAGCAGTTCTTC. This codes for CATSAAAGDYNEQFF.

This clone has only one observation. This chain joins TRBV21-1 and TRBJ2-1; the table calls TRBD1, which could not be checked here. TRBV21-1 is shown as a pseudogene. This CDR3 comprises 19 residues. The CDR3 DNA reads TGTGCCAGCAGCAAAGATTATAGAGGGGGCGAGATTAGAAATAATGAGCAGTTCTTC. Translation gives CASSKDYRGGEIRNNEQFF.

The rearrangement links TRBV6-5 to TRBJ2-1; 14 bases are shared with TRBD2. From germline, CDR1 is MNHEY and CDR2 SVGAGI. CDR3 size: 15 residues. Losses at the gene ends were 4 bases for V and 9 bases for J; bases not matched to a gene: 5. CDR3 coding DNA: TGTGCCAGCAGTTTTGGACTAGCGGGAGGAGGTGAGCAGTTCTTC. Translating gives CASSFGLAGGGEQFF.

The rearrangement uses TRBV6-5 and TRBJ2-7; D remains unclear. Germline V gene data show CDR1 as MNHEY and CDR2 as SVGAGI. V was pared by 0 bases and J by 6 bases, with 3 bases between. The CDR3 length is 11 residues. DNA of the CDR3: TGTGCCAGCAGTTACTCCCTCGAGCAGTACTTC. It specifies CASSYSLEQYF.

This clone was counted between two and nine times. J is TRBJ2-3 and V is TRBV9; D remains unclear. This CDR3 has 13 residues. The germline CDR1 and CDR2 sequences are SGDLS and YYNGEE. V was shortened by 4 bases and J by 4 bases, with 10 bases between the two germline ends. CDR3: CASSTYLADTQYF. The CDR3 coding sequence is TGTGCCAGCAGCACCTACCTGGCAGATACGCAGTATTTT.

V and J are TRBV6-5 and TRBJ2-7; TRBD1 agrees at 8 bases. CDR1 MNHEY and CDR2 SVGAGI come from the germline V gene. Trimming cost V 2 bases and J 5 bases; bases outside gene matches: 5. The CDR3 has 14 residues. The CDR3 loop is CASSYQGARNEQYF. The CDR3 DNA is TGTGCCAGCAGTTACCAGGGGGCGAGGAACGAGCAGTACTTC.

The V call is TRBV19, the J call TRBJ2-7, with D possibly TRBD1 on 5 matching bases. V was cut by 0 bases and J by 7 bases, with 13 bases left in between. Germline V gene sequence: CDR1 LNHDA, CDR2 SQIVND (reference sequence). This CDR3 is built from 14 residues. The CDR3 is CASSIDGRAREQYF. In nucleotides, the CDR3 is TGTGCCAGTAGTATAGATGGCAGGGCACGGGAGCAGTACTTC. The whole variable domain, filled in from reference TRBV19 and TRBJ2-7, reads DGGITQSPKYLFRKEGQNVTLSCEQNLNHDAMYWYRQDPGQGLRLIYYSQIVNDFQKGDIAEGYSVSREKKESFPLTVTSAQKNPTAFYLCASSIDGRAREQYFGPGTRLTVT.

This chain connects TRBV6-5 to TRBJ2-5; D is undetermined. Trimming took 7 bases from V and 0 from J, leaving 12 bases between them. Per the germline V gene, CDR1 is MNHEY and CDR2 is SVGAGI. The CDR3 is 14 residues long. This CDR3 is CASTVDIYQETQYF. In nucleotides, the CDR3 is TGTGCCAGCACCGTCGACATCTACCAAGAGACCCAGTACTTC.

The rearrangement links TRBV2 to TRBJ1-2; no reliable D call. The CDR3 length is 14 residues. V shed 6 bases and J shed 9 bases, with 20 bases lying between them. Germline V gene sequence: CDR1 SNHLY, CDR2 FYNNEI. DNA for the CDR3: TGTGCCAGCAGCTCCAATTCAGGTGGTGGGAGCTACACCTTC. Translation: CASSSNSGGGSYTF.

This CDR3 is CASSEGGGAFF. In DNA form, the CDR3 reads TGTGCCAGCAGTGAAGGGGGGGGAGCTTTCTTT. V gene TRBV6-1 combines with J gene TRBJ1-1; maybe TRBD1 (5 bases). With 1 base removed from V and 10 bases from J, the gap between germline ends came to 7 bases. The CDR3 extends over 11 amino acids. Germline CDR1 MNHNS, CDR2 SASEGT.

The chain recombines TRBV4-1 with TRBJ2-7; D gene unclear. Germline loops: CDR1 MGHRA, CDR2 YSYEKL. The CDR3 is 13 residues long. V shed 1 base and J shed 4 bases, with 8 bases lying between them. CDR3 bases: TGCGCCAGCAGCCAAGTGGTGGGGTACGAGCAGTACTTC. It specifies CASSQVVGYEQYF.

The chain couples TRBV30 to TRBJ2-7; TRBD2 is a possible D gene (6 bases). Per germline, CDR1 GTSNPN and CDR2 SVGIG (reference sequence). The CDR3 sequence is 12 residues long. Deletions cut 6 bases from V and 6 bases from J, with 15 bases between. The CDR3 coding sequence is TGTGCCTGCTGGGGGGAGAGGTCCGAGCAGTACTTC. It encodes CACWGERSEQYF.

The chain has TRBV5-1 and TRBJ1-1; D is unclear. Germline CDR1 and CDR2: SGHRS and YFSETQ. The CDR3 extends over 12 amino acids. The V and J ends lost 3 bases and 7 bases respectively, with 10 bases between them. CDR3 nucleotides: TGCGCCAGCAGCTCAGACGGCGGTGAAGCTTTCTTT. It specifies CASSSDGGEAFF.

The rearrangement uses TRBV2 and TRBJ1-1; TRBD1 agrees at 8 bases. Germline loops: CDR1 SNHLY, CDR2 FYNNEI. After removal of 7 bases from V and 4 bases from J, the junction contained 8 bases not matched to a gene. The CDR3 covers 14 residues. The CDR3 coding sequence is TGTGCCAGCACCCAACCAACAGGGGGCACTGAAGCTTTCTTT. This codes for CASTQPTGGTEAFF.

This clone turned up a few times. This chain links TRBV2 with TRBJ2-7, with 8 bases lining up with TRBD2. The CDR3 length is 14 residues. CDR1 and CDR2 from the germline V gene are SNHLY and FYNNEI. J gave up 3 bases and V 7 bases, and 8 bases lay outside the gene matches. The CDR3 region is CASIAGTSHYEQYF. The DNA for the CDR3 is TGTGCCAGCATAGCGGGGACGTCTCACTACGAGCAGTACTTC.

CDR3 bases: TGTGCCAGCAGCTTATCCGGGGGGCCACGAGAGACCCAGTACTTC. It is translated as CASSLSGGPRETQYF. This chain links TRBV13 with TRBJ2-5, with D perhaps TRBD2 (7 bases). The CDR3 sequence is 15 residues long. In germline, CDR1 is PRHDT, CDR2 FYEKMQ (reference sequence). The V end was cut by 2 bases, the J end by 4 bases, with 14 bases between. Together with reference TRBV13 and TRBJ2-5, the CDR3 gives the full variable domain: AAGVIQSPRHLIKEKRETATLKCYPIPRHDTVYWYQQGPGQDPQFLISFYEKMQSDKGSIPDRFSAQQFSDYHSELNMSSLELGDSALYFCASSLSGGPRETQYFGPGTRLLVL.